This T cell receptor beta chain was recorded in a study of CD8+ T cells in alopecia areata. Overall study context: After 6 to 18 months of tofacitinib, follow-up continued 6 months off drug. General study points: In scalp and blood, many expanded lesional clones persisted during tofacitinib.

V gave up 6 bases and J gave up 3 bases, with 12 bases separating them. The CDR3 contains 12 residues. CDR1 is GTSNPN and CDR2 is SVGIG in the germline V gene (reference sequence). The treatment: oral pan-JAK inhibitor, 5-10 mg twice daily. Lesional scalp punch biopsies and peripheral blood were collected from alopecia areata patients. Sequencing used cDNA as its template, made by extracting RNA and reverse transcribing it. Clones were read by immunoSEQ multiplex PCR, and TCRdb kept only the in-frame ones, dropping some. The table lists 270,000 or so clones, 55% to 70% of them singletons. A note on this clone: Its antigen is undetermined.

The clonotype originates from a human donor with alopecia areata. Sample: CD4+ T cells sorted from blood, taken at week 24, from a patient treated with tofacitinib. V is TRBV30 and J is TRBJ2-7; a possible D gene is TRBD1 (6 bases). This chain's CDR3 is CACTGIRYEQYF. CDR3 DNA: TGTGCCTGCACAGGGATTCGCTACGAGCAGTACTTC.